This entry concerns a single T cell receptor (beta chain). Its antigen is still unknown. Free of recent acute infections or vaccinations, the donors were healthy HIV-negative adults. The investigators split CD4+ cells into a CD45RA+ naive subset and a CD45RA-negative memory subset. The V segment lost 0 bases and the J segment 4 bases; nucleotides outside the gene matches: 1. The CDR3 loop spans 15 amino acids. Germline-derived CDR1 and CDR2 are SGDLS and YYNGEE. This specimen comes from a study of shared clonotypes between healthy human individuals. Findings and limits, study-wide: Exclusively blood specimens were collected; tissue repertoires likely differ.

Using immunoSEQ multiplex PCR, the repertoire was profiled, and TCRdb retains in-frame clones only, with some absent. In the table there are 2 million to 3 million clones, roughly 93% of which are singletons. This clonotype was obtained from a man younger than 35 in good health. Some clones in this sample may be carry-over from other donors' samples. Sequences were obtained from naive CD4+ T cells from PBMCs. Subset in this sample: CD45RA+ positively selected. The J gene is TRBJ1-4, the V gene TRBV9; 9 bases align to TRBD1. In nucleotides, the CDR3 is TGTGCCAGCAGCGTAGACAGGGGGCGTAATGAAAAACTGTTTTTT. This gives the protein CASSVDRGRNEKLFF.